These 23 T cell receptor beta chains were all obtained from the same sample, sequenced in a study of Graves' ophthalmopathy and Graves' hyperthyroidism. Amplification of the TCR beta CDR3 regions used RNA transcripts (as template). Scientists carried out first-round RT-PCR using HTBI primers and then a second-round multiplex PCR. TCRdb recomputed calls from the multiplex PCR reads with MiXCR, one row per CDR3 protein. The sample records some 750,000 distinct CDR3 sequences, roughly 41% being singletons. Sequencing was carried out using peripheral blood. These TCRs come from an adult man with Graves' ophthalmopathy.

This clonotype was counted a few times. The V call is TRBV2, the J call TRBJ2-7; D perhaps matches TRBD1 (6 bases). The germline V gene has CDR1 SNHLY and CDR2 FYNNEI. Trimming left V 8 bases short and J 3 bases short, with 11 bases between. The CDR3 extends over 12 amino acids. DNA for the CDR3: TGTGCCAGCGGGGGCTATCTCTACGAGCAGTACTTC. It is translated as CASGGYLYEQYF.

This clonotype appeared a few times. J is TRBJ2-5 and V is TRBV7-7, with 7 bases that match TRBD2. Germline CDR1 SSHAT, CDR2 FNYEAQ (reference sequence). This CDR3 has 14 residues. With 3 bases clipped from V and 4 bases from J, the junction kept 5 bases outside the gene matches. The CDR3 here is CASSFSPGGETQYF. CDR3 coding DNA: TGTGCCAGCAGCTTTAGTCCGGGGGGAGAGACCCAGTACTTC.

This clonotype showed up many times. The J gene is TRBJ1-2, the V gene TRBV10-3; D remains ambiguous. CDR1 ENHRY and CDR2 SYGVKD come from the germline V gene. The V gene lost 3 bases and the J gene lost 2 bases, with 13 bases spanning the gap. The CDR3 runs to 15 residues. CDR3 protein: CAISDPRAANYGYTF. The CDR3 DNA reads as TGTGCCATCAGTGACCCCCGAGCAGCCAACTATGGCTACACCTTC.

V is TRBV27 and J is TRBJ2-7; 8 nucleotides align to TRBD1. Germline CDR1 and CDR2: MNHEY and SMNVEV (reference sequence). The CDR3 consists of 15 residues. Unmatched junction bases numbered 7, after V lost 4 bases and J lost 2 bases. The CDR3: CASSYSDRVAYEQYF. The CDR3 DNA sequence: TGTGCCAGCAGTTATTCGGACAGGGTCGCCTACGAGCAGTACTTC.

Turning to this clonotype: This may stem from a read error, because a much larger clone lies one nucleotide away. V usage is TRBV7-3 and J usage is TRBJ2-6, with D perhaps TRBD2 (5 bases). The CDR3 is 16 residues long. Germline lookup yields CDR1 SGHTA and CDR2 FQGTGA. CDR3 nucleotide sequence: TGTGCCAGCGGCTTAGAGCGGCAGTCTGGGGCCAACGTCCTGACTTTC. Its translation: CASGLERQSGANVLTF.

This clonotype was seen at least ten times. The chain has TRBV20-1 and TRBJ2-7, with 11 bases lining up with TRBD1. The CDR3 runs to 16 residues. Per germline, CDR1 DFQATT and CDR2 SNEGSKA (reference sequence). V shed 1 base, J shed 5 bases, and the junction held 10 bases outside the gene matches. The CDR3 protein is CSARGDRGKGINEQYF. The CDR3 nucleotides read TGCAGTGCTAGAGGGGACAGGGGGAAGGGGATTAACGAGCAGTACTTC.

This clonotype came up a few times. The genes are TRBV4-1 and TRBJ1-2; maybe TRBD1 (5 bases). The CDR3 has 14 amino acids. Germline V gene data show CDR1 as MGHRA and CDR2 as YSYEKL. Trimming took 0 bases from V and 5 from J, leaving 10 bases between them. CDR3 nucleotides: TGCGCCAGCAGCCAAGAGAAAGGGGATTATGGCTACACCTTC. It yields the protein CASSQEKGDYGYTF.

Worth noting for this clonotype: This may come from a read error, since a much larger clone is one base off. The chain carries TRBV20-1 and TRBJ2-6; no firm D call. This CDR3 spans 16 amino acids. Germline loops: CDR1 DFQATT, CDR2 SNEGSKA (reference sequence). In DNA, the CDR3 is TGCAGTGCTAAACGCTCGAGATCCTCTGGGGACAACGTCCTGACTTTC. Protein sequence: CSAKRSRSSGDNVLTF.

This clonotype has just a few counts. The chain employs TRBV6-5 and TRBJ1-3; no clear D gene. Germline V lookup: CDR1 MNHEY, CDR2 SVGAGI. V lost 7 bases, J lost 0 bases, and 10 bases lay in between. This CDR3 has 14 amino acids. The CDR3 here is CASTINRSGNTIYF. For the CDR3, the DNA is TGTGCCAGCACCATCAATCGCTCTGGAAACACCATATATTTT.

This clonotype was counted at least ten times. The chain uses TRBV5-1 and TRBJ1-2; tentatively, D is TRBD1 (5 bases). This CDR3 is built from 13 residues. From germline, CDR1 is SGHRS and CDR2 YFSETQ. V lost 0 bases and J lost 8, with 11 bases in between. CDR3 DNA sequence: TGCGCCAGCAGCTTGGATTCCAGGGCCGGCTACACCTTC. Amino acids: CASSLDSRAGYTF.

The genes are TRBV30 and TRBJ2-7; D unclear. Trimming took off 0 bases at V and 1 base at J, with 7 bases between the two ends. Per the germline V gene, CDR1 is GTSNPN and CDR2 is SVGIG (reference sequence). This CDR3 spans 13 amino acids. The CDR3 bases are TGTGCCTGGAGTGTACGGCTATCCTACGAGCAGTACTTC. This codes for CAWSVRLSYEQYF.

This chain uses TRBV14 with TRBJ2-2, with D hard to call. V was pared by 4 bases and J by 4 bases, with 13 bases between. The CDR3 is 15 amino acids. Germline values: CDR1 SGHDN, CDR2 FVKESK. The CDR3 nucleotides read TGTGCCAGCAGCCCGGGCCCCTTCTTCACCGGGGAGCTGTTTTTT. This codes for CASSPGPFFTGELFF.

The J gene is TRBJ2-7, the V gene TRBV29-1; 8 nucleotides align to TRBD2. With V trimmed by 7 bases and J by 6 bases, 11 bases remained unmatched. Germline loops: CDR1 SQVTM, CDR2 ANQGSEA. The CDR3 has 13 amino acids. DNA for the CDR3: TGCAGCGCCGGTCGGGGGGGAGGTCGCGAGCAGTACTTC. Encoded protein: CSAGRGGGREQYF.

As regards this clonotype: A much larger clone sits a single nucleotide away, making a read error possible. CDR3: CAISESAGGSYEHYF. As DNA, the CDR3 is TGTGCCATCAGTGAGTCTGCAGGGGGCAGCTACGAGCATTACTTC. V and J are TRBV10-3 and TRBJ2-5, with TRBD1 identical over 8 bases. J was trimmed by 14 bases and V by 0 bases; bases with no gene match: 14. CDR3 length equals 15 residues. Germline V CDR1 and CDR2: ENHRY, SYGVKD.

This clonotype was observed a handful of times. This chain links TRBV20-1 with TRBJ2-7; 13 positions agree with TRBD2. The germline V gene has CDR1 DFQATT and CDR2 SNEGSKA (reference sequence). V shed 3 bases, J shed 7 bases, and the junction held 9 bases outside the gene matches. This CDR3 comprises 15 residues. The CDR3 is CSASPGLAGVKEQYF. The CDR3 DNA reads TGCAGTGCTAGTCCCGGACTAGCGGGAGTAAAGGAGCAGTACTTC.

The chain uses TRBV2 and TRBJ2-5; D uncertain. Germline CDR1 is SNHLY and CDR2 is FYNNEI. V dropped 3 bases and J dropped 5 bases, with 10 bases sitting between them. CDR3 length equals 13 residues. CDR3 in DNA: TGTGCCAGCAGTGATAACAGCTGGGAGACCCAGTACTTC. Protein: CASSDNSWETQYF.

For this clonotype: A much larger clone sits a single nucleotide away, making a read error possible. CDR3 amino acids: CASSLLVFEEQYF. The CDR3 DNA reads as TGTGCCAGCAGCTTACTAGTTTTCGAGGAGCAGTACTTC. The chain joins TRBV11-3 to TRBJ2-7; unclear D gene. Germline assignment: CDR1 SGHNT and CDR2 YENEEA. This CDR3 is built from 13 residues. The V end was cut by 2 bases, the J end by 7 bases, with 12 bases between.

The chain links TRBV5-1 to TRBJ2-2, with unresolved D. The CDR3 is 14 residues long. CDR1 and CDR2 from the germline V gene are SGHRS and YFSETQ. Deletions cut 4 bases from V and 5 bases from J, with 12 bases between. The CDR3: CASSPEIRTGELFF. CDR3 nucleotide sequence: TGCGCCAGCAGCCCCGAAATCAGAACCGGGGAGCTGTTTTTT.

As DNA, the CDR3 is TGTGCCACCGGAAACTTCGGACAGGCGAACACCGGGGATTTCTACGAGCAGTACTTC. This codes for CATGNFGQANTGDFYEQYF. The chain has TRBV24-1 and TRBJ2-7; TRBD1 matches at 7 bases. This CDR3 has 19 residues. The ends lost 9 bases at V and 3 bases at J; junction bases unmatched: 25. The germline V gene encodes CDR1 KGHDR and CDR2 SFDVKD.

Concerning this clonotype itself: At one end, the junction sequence differs from germline, possibly due to a read error. The V call is TRBV10-2, the J call TRBJ1-2; 10 positions match TRBD1. Germline V gene data show CDR1 as WSHSY and CDR2 as SAAADI. This CDR3 is 14 amino acids long. The CDR3 coding sequence is TGTGCCAGCAGTGACAGGGGGCTTAGCTATGGCTACACCTTC. This encodes CASSDRGLSYGYTF.

The chain combines TRBV2 with TRBJ1-1, with D tentatively TRBD1 (5 bases). Germline loops: CDR1 SNHLY, CDR2 FYNNEI. CDR3 length: 13 amino acids. Trimming cost V 5 bases and J 11 bases, with 18 bases left between them. CDR3 nucleotide sequence: TGTGCCAGCAGTTCCAGTGGGGCCCTTCCCGCTTTCTTT. This sequence encodes CASSSSGALPAFF.

The CDR3: CAWRQDTEAFF. As DNA, the CDR3 is TGTGCCTGGCGCCAGGACACTGAAGCTTTCTTT. The chain is built from TRBV30 and TRBJ1-1; D remains unclear. CDR1 is GTSNPN, CDR2 SVGIG, per germline (reference sequence). The CDR3 has 11 residues. The ends were cut back, 5 bases at V and 3 bases at J, with 7 bases in the middle.

This clonotype has a count of ten or more. The chain links TRBV7-9 to TRBJ1-1; possibly TRBD1 for D (5 bases). The CDR3 is made up of 15 amino acids. Germline values: CDR1 SEHNR, CDR2 FQNEAQ (reference sequence). Trimming took off 7 bases at V and 1 base at J, with 16 bases between the two ends. CDR3 in amino acids: CASTPAGLGNTEAFF. For the CDR3, the DNA is TGTGCCAGCACTCCCGCAGGGTTAGGGAACACTGAAGCTTTCTTT.